Listed below are T cell receptor beta chains from one sample, sequenced in a study of T cells in Graves' hyperthyroidism and ophthalmopathy. One entry per CDR3 protein, called by TCRdb with MiXCR from the multiplex PCR reads. The sample yields 400,000 to 550,000 distinct CDR3 sequences, around 15% seen once. Material for sequencing was blood. Every receptor here comes from a young woman with Graves' hyperthyroidism. The CDR3 runs from the conserved cysteine through the conserved F or W. A D gene is named only where the DNA matches it firmly. Size is omitted from some rows. Given values are once, few, many or a class for expanded clones.

size,J,V,length,D,CDR3,DNA
NA,TRBJ1-1,TRBV15,15,NA,CATSREGQKNTEAFF,TGTGCCACCAGCAGAGAAGGACAAAAAAACACTGAAGCTTTCTTT
few,TRBJ1-1,TRBV4-1,16,NA,CASSLRGPEGEREAFF,TGCGCCAGCAGCCTACGGGGACCAGAGGGGGAGAGGGAAGCTTTCTTT
few,TRBJ2-2,TRBV6-1,15,NA,CASSEASGNTGELFF,TGTGCCAGCAGTGAAGCTAGCGGGAACACCGGGGAGCTGTTTTTT
many,TRBJ2-3,TRBV7-8,18,TRBD2,CASSQPRTSGSSTDTQYF,TGTGCCAGCAGCCAACCACGGACTAGCGGGAGTAGCACAGATACGCAGTATTTT
NA,TRBJ2-1,TRBV6-2/TRBV6-3,18,TRBD2,CASSYTSGRNVYVSEQFF,TGTGCCAGCAGTTATACTAGCGGGAGGAACGTCTACGTCAGTGAGCAGTTCTTC
many,TRBJ2-1,TRBV2,17,TRBD2,CASSHPGDYQTYNEQFF,TGTGCCAGCAGTCACCCCGGGGACTATCAAACATACAATGAGCAGTTCTTC
few,TRBJ1-3,TRBV13,15,NA,CASSFFTGSGNTIYF,TGTGCCAGCAGCTTCTTCACAGGGTCCGGAAACACCATATATTTT
NA,TRBJ2-1,TRBV5-1,16,TRBD2,CASSSGTSGSSGEQFF,TGCGCCAGCAGCAGCGGGACTAGCGGGAGTAGTGGTGAGCAGTTCTTC
few,TRBJ2-1,TRBV7-3,15,NA,CASSSTPNPYNEQFF,TGTGCCAGCAGCTCAACACCCAACCCCTACAATGAGCAGTTCTTC
once,TRBJ2-3,TRBV2,15,NA,CASTNRGGNTDTQYF,TGTGCCAGCACTAACCGAGGAGGGAACACAGATACGCAGTATTTT
many,TRBJ1-1,TRBV12-3/TRBV12-4,15,NA,CASSLRQALNTEAFF,TGTGCCAGCAGTTTAAGGCAGGCCTTGAACACTGAAGCTTTCTTT
NA,TRBJ2-6,TRBV6-1,20,TRBD2,CASSESGASGIGAGANVLTF,TGTGCCAGCAGTGAATCAGGTGCAAGCGGGATAGGAGCTGGGGCCAACGTCCTGACTTTC
NA,TRBJ2-7,TRBV2,14,NA,CASSEFGGGGEQYF,TGTGCCAGCAGTGAGTTCGGAGGAGGCGGGGAGCAGTACTTC
many,TRBJ1-2,TRBV25-1,15,NA,CASSEHRDGEDGYTF,TGTGCCAGCAGTGAACACCGGGACGGAGAAGATGGCTACACCTTC
many,TRBJ1-2,TRBV30,14,NA,CALRRDGSNYGYTF,TGTGCCTTACGTCGGGACGGATCTAACTATGGCTACACCTTC
many,TRBJ2-3,TRBV12-3/TRBV12-4,19,TRBD1,CASSLTPPGTGEVTDTQYF,TGTGCCAGCAGCCTCACCCCACCCGGGACAGGGGAGGTTACAGATACGCAGTATTTT
few,TRBJ2-7,TRBV3-1,11,NA,CASSQEDEQYF,TGTGCCAGCAGCCAAGAGGACGAGCAGTACTTC
few,TRBJ2-6,TRBV5-4,18,TRBD2,CASTLSGTSVFGANVLTF,TGTGCCAGCACCCTTTCCGGGACTAGCGTCTTTGGGGCCAACGTCCTGACTTTC
many,TRBJ2-2,TRBV2,15,NA,CASTPGTPGTGELFF,TGTGCCAGCACGCCAGGGACCCCGGGGACCGGGGAGCTGTTTTTT
NA,TRBJ1-4,TRBV7-9,14,NA,CASTARAANEKLFF,TGTGCCAGCACCGCGAGAGCGGCTAATGAAAAACTGTTTTTT
many,TRBJ2-1,TRBV12-3/TRBV12-4,15,NA,CASSLAGRSYNEQFF,TGTGCCAGCAGTTTAGCGGGACGCTCCTACAATGAGCAGTTCTTC
many,TRBJ1-1,TRBV30,15,TRBD1,CAWLLRDRVFSEAFF,TGTGCCTGGTTGTTGCGGGACAGGGTGTTTTCTGAAGCTTTCTTT
many,TRBJ2-3,TRBV28,15,TRBD2,CASRTLAGVPDTQYF,TGTGCCAGCAGGACACTAGCGGGAGTACCAGATACGCAGTATTTT